This TCR beta chain was documented in a study of T cells of healthy individuals. In TCRdb, the 5' RACE reads were re-called with MiXCR into one record per CDR3 protein. This repertoire shows about 53,000 distinct CDR3 sequences, around 15% found once; its top ten account for about 16%. This TCR was sampled from a human donor in good health.

The CDR3, as DNA: TGTGCCAGCAGCGCACCAAACACCAACTATGGCTACACCTTC. It specifies CASSAPNTNYGYTF. J is TRBJ1-2 and V is TRBV9; no definite D call. Deletions cut 3 bases from V and 2 bases from J, with 11 bases between. Germline-derived CDR1 and CDR2 are SGDLS and YYNGEE. The CDR3 extends over 14 amino acids.